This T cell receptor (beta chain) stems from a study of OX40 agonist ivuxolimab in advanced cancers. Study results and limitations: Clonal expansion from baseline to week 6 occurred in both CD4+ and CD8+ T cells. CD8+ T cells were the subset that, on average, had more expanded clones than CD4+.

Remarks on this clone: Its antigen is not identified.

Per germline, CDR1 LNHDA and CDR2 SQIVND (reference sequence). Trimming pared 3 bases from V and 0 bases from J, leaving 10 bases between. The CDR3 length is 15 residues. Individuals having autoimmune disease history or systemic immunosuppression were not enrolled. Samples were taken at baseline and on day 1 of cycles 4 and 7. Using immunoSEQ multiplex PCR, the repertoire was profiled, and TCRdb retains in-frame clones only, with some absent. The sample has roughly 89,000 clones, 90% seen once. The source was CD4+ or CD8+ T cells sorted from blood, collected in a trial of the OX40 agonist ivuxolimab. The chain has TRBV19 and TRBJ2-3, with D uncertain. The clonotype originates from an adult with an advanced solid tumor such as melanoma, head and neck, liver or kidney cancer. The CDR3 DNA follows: TGTGCCAGTAGTATTGACCAAACTAGCACAGATACGCAGTATTTT. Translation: CASSIDQTSTDTQYF. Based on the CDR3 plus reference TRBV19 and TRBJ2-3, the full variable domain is DGGITQSPKYLFRKEGQNVTLSCEQNLNHDAMYWYRQDPGQGLRLIYYSQIVNDFQKGDIAEGYSVSREKKESFPLTVTSAQKNPTAFYLCASSIDQTSTDTQYFGPGTRLTVL.